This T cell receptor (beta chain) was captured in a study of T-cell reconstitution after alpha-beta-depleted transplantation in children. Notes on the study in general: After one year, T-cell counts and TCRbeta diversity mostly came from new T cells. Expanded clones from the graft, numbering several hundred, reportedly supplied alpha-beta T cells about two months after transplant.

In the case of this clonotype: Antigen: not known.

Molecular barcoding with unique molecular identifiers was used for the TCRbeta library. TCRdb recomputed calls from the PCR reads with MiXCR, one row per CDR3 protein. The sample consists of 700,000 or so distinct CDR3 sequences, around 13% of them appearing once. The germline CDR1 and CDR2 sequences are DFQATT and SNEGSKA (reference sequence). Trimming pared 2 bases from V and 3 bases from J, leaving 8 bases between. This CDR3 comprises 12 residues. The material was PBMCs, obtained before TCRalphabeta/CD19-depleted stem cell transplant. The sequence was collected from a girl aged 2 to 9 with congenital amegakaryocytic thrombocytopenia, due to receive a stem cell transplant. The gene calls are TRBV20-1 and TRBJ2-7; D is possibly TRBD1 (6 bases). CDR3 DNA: TGCAGTGCTAGAATCAGGGGCTACGAGCAGTACTTC. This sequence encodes CSARIRGYEQYF.